The 6 T cell receptor beta chains listed next were all sequenced from one sample in a study of Ad26.COV2.S vaccination and SARS-CoV-2 variants. Treatment meaning: some 19 received Ad26.COV2.S at low or high dose, single or two shots; about 5 received placebo; per-sample allocation not given. Collection of samples fell on day 63 after the first vaccine or placebo injection. Profiled with immunoSEQ multiplex PCR; TCRdb holds only in-frame clones, not every one. Of fewer than 400,000 clones in the sample, 70% to 90% were seen once. Sequencing used peripheral blood, obtained in a trial of Ad26.COV2.S vaccine versus placebo. All receptors come from a person aged 18-60 years who received the Ad26.COV2.S COVID-19 vaccine or a placebo.

Regarding this clone: In the same sample, other DNA sequences code for this CDR3. The rearrangement joins TRBV6-5 to TRBJ2-7, with a possible D match to TRBD1 (6 bases). Trimming pared 2 bases from V and 4 bases from J, leaving 9 bases between. This CDR3 has 13 residues. The germline gives CDR1 MNHEY, CDR2 SVGAGI. The DNA of the CDR3 is TGTGCCAGCAGTTACCGCAGGGGATACGAGCAGTACTTC. It codes for CASSYRRGYEQYF.

The gene calls are TRBV5-5 and TRBJ1-6, with D possibly being TRBD1 (6 bases). V lost 0 bases, J lost 7 bases, and 14 bases lay in between. CDR3 length: 16 residues. Germline V lookup: CDR1 SGHKS, CDR2 YYEKEE (reference sequence). The CDR3 sequence is CASSLVGTRQNSPLHF. For the CDR3, the DNA is TGTGCCAGCAGCTTGGTCGGGACACGGCAAAATTCACCCCTCCACTTT.

The chain links TRBV20-1 to TRBJ1-5; TRBD1 is a possible D gene (5 bases). V dropped 5 bases and J dropped 6 bases, with 17 bases sitting between them. Germline-derived CDR1 and CDR2 are DFQATT and SNEGSKA (reference sequence). The CDR3 loop spans 14 amino acids. The CDR3 spells CSAGGQFGAQPQHF. CDR3 in DNA: TGCAGTGCTGGTGGACAATTTGGTGCTCAGCCCCAGCATTTT.

The V gene is TRBV10-3, the J gene TRBJ2-3; possible D gene TRBD2, 5 bases. Trimming took 4 bases from V and 4 from J, leaving 12 bases between them. The CDR3 is 14 residues long. Germline V gene lookup returns CDR1 ENHRY and CDR2 SYGVKD. The CDR3 is CAISALGVADTQYF. The DNA for the CDR3 is TGTGCCATCAGTGCCCTCGGGGTCGCAGATACGCAGTATTTT.

The V call is TRBV28, the J call TRBJ1-5; no reliable D call. This CDR3 has 11 amino acids. Between the trimmed V and J ends, which lost 5 bases and 9 bases, there was a span of 8 bases. CDR1 is MDHEN and CDR2 is SYDVKM in the germline V gene. CDR3 DNA sequence: TGTGCCAGCAGTAGGTCGGGGCCCCAGCATTTT. Protein sequence: CASSRSGPQHF.

The chain has TRBV6-1 and TRBJ2-7; D ambiguous. Germline assignment: CDR1 MNHNS and CDR2 SASEGT. This CDR3 has 12 residues. The V end lost 2 bases, the J end lost 10 bases, and 12 bases lay between the germline ends. DNA of the CDR3: TGTGCCAGCAGTGAAATTGCCCCGGTTCAGTACTTC. It codes for CASSEIAPVQYF.